The next 10 T cell receptor beta chains were all read from a single sample in a study of PD-L1 blockade in urothelial cancer. This table comes from immunoSEQ multiplex PCR, and its TCRdb copy is limited to in-frame clones, with some not included. The sample lists tens of thousands of clones, around 84% occurring once. Sequencing used PBMCs, obtained around atezolizumab (anti-PD-L1) treatment. The receptors stem from a man aged 50-59 years with urothelial cancer.

This clone was counted a few times. V usage is TRBV28 and J usage is TRBJ2-1; 9 bases are shared with TRBD2. V lost 7 bases and J lost 0; bases outside the gene matches: 10. CDR3 length: 17 residues. Germline values: CDR1 MDHEN, CDR2 SYDVKM. The CDR3 nucleotides read TGTGCCAGCACGGCTAGCGGGACCCGAAGCTCCTACAATGAGCAGTTCTTC. As protein: CASTASGTRSSYNEQFF.

V and J are TRBV5-1 and TRBJ1-6; TRBD1 agrees at 8 bases. CDR3 length: 14 amino acids. V shed 6 bases and J 7 bases; nucleotides not matched to a gene: 6. The V gene's germline CDR1 is SGHRS and CDR2 YFSETQ. The CDR3 spells CASTERQGNSPLHF. DNA for the CDR3: TGCGCCAGCACCGAAAGACAGGGGAATTCACCCCTCCACTTT.

CDR3 sequence (DNA): TGTGCCAGTAGTGACCGGGACATGAGTTCTGAAGCTTTCTTT. Protein product: CASSDRDMSSEAFF. The J gene is TRBJ1-1, the V gene TRBV19, with TRBD1 as a possible D gene (6 bases). The CDR3 has 14 residues. Germline V gene lookup returns CDR1 LNHDA and CDR2 SQIVND (reference sequence). The V end was cut by 5 bases, the J end by 6 bases, with 16 bases between.

The chain uses TRBV19 and TRBJ1-5; D is perhaps TRBD1 (6 bases). Trimming shortened V by 6 bases and J by 3 bases, and 18 bases separated the two germline ends. There are 16 residues in the CDR3. Per the germline V gene, CDR1 is LNHDA and CDR2 is SQIVND (reference sequence). The CDR3 spells CASRGDGGQPNQPQHF. CDR3 bases: TGTGCCAGTAGAGGGGATGGCGGACAGCCCAATCAGCCCCAGCATTTT. Full variable domain (rest looked up from reference TRBV19 and TRBJ1-5): DGGITQSPKYLFRKEGQNVTLSCEQNLNHDAMYWYRQDPGQGLRLIYYSQIVNDFQKGDIAEGYSVSREKKESFPLTVTSAQKNPTAFYLCASRGDGGQPNQPQHFGDGTRLSIL.

The CDR3 DNA reads as TGTGCCTGGAGGCCGGGACTGGGAACTTCCTACGAGCAGTACTTC. Residues: CAWRPGLGTSYEQYF. The chain combines TRBV30 with TRBJ2-7; possible D gene TRBD2, 6 bases. V was clipped by 3 bases and J by 1 base, with 16 bases between them. The germline gives CDR1 GTSNPN, CDR2 SVGIG (reference sequence). CDR3 size: 15 residues.

The chain uses TRBV5-1 and TRBJ2-3, with TRBD2 matching 15 bases. The trim removed 4 bases at V and 4 bases at J, leaving 4 bases unmatched. Germline CDR1 is SGHRS and CDR2 is YFSETQ. The CDR3 contains 16 residues. This CDR3 reads CASSRTSGRAPDTQYF. The CDR3 DNA follows: TGCGCCAGCAGCCGGACTAGCGGGAGGGCCCCAGATACGCAGTATTTT. The full variable domain, completed using reference TRBV5-1 and TRBJ2-3, is KAGVTQTPRYLIKTRGQQVTLSCSPISGHRSVSWYQQTPGQGLQFLFEYFSETQRNKGNFPGRFSGRQFSNSRSEMNVSTLELGDSALYLCASSRTSGRAPDTQYFGPGTRLTVL.

The chain carries TRBV5-5 and TRBJ2-2; a possible D gene is TRBD1 (6 bases). The germline V and J ends were trimmed by 3 bases and 4 bases, with 16 bases remaining between them. Germline V gene lookup returns CDR1 SGHKS and CDR2 YYEKEE (reference sequence). CDR3 length: 16 amino acids. This chain's CDR3 is CASSYSGWGRTGELFF. CDR3 nucleotides: TGTGCCAGCAGCTACTCCGGGTGGGGGCGCACCGGGGAGCTGTTTTTT.

J is TRBJ1-6 and V is TRBV30, with D unresolved. The V end was cut by 0 bases, the J end by 8 bases, with 8 bases between. Germline V lookup: CDR1 GTSNPN, CDR2 SVGIG (reference sequence). The length of the CDR3 is 13 residues. The CDR3 nucleotides are TGTGCCTGGAGTGTGCACACCTATTCACCCCTCCACTTT. Translating gives CAWSVHTYSPLHF.

The genes are TRBV27 and TRBJ1-4; 7 bases agree with TRBD1. This CDR3 has 16 amino acids. CDR1 MNHEY and CDR2 SMNVEV come from the germline V gene (reference sequence). Trimming at V came to 5 bases and at J to 5 bases, leaving 11 bases not matched to a gene. CDR3 region: CASSPRSPRGNEKLFF. CDR3 nucleotide sequence: TGTGCCAGCAGTCCCCGTTCCCCCAGGGGGAATGAAAAACTGTTTTTT.

CDR3 bases: TGTGCCAGCAGCTTACAGGGGGCGAACACTGAAGCTTTCTTT. Translated: CASSLQGANTEAFF. The chain links TRBV11-1 to TRBJ1-1; 8 bases map to TRBD1. Trimming removed 2 bases from V and 1 base from J; junction bases left unmatched: 0. The CDR3 spans 14 residues. The germline gives CDR1 SGHAT, CDR2 FQDESV (reference sequence).